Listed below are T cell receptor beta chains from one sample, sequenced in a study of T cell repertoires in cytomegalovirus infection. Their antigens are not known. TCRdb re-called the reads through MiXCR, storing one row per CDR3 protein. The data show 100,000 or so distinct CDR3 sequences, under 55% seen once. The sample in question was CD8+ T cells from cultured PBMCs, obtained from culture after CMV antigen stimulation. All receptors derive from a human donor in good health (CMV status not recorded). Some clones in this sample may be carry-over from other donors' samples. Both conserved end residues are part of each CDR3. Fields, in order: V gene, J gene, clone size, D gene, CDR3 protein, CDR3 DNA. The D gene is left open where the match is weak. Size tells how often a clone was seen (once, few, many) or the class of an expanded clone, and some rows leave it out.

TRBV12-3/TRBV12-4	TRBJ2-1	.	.	CASSLWGLGDNEQFF	TGTGCCAGCAGTTTATGGGGGCTTGGGGACAATGAGCAGTTCTTC
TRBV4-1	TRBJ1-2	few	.	CASSRDRGPNYGYTF	TGCGCCAGCAGCCGAGACCGCGGACCTAACTATGGCTACACCTTC
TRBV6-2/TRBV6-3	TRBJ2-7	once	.	CASSYSSGTYEQYF	TGTGCCAGCAGTTACTCGTCAGGTACCTACGAGCAGTACTTC
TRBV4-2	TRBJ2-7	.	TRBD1	CASSSGTETYEQYF	TGTGCCAGCAGTTCCGGGACAGAAACCTACGAGCAGTACTTC
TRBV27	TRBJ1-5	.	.	CASSLQGWNQPQHF	TGTGCCAGCAGTTTACAGGGTTGGAATCAGCCCCAGCATTTT
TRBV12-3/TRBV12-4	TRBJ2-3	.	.	CASRSEGADTQYF	TGTGCCAGCAGGAGCGAAGGGGCAGATACGCAGTATTTT
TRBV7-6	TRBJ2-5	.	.	CASSPPHGTIVEETQYF	TGTGCCAGCAGCCCCCCACACGGGACGATCGTCGAAGAGACCCAGTACTTC
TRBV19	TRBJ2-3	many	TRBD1	CASSTDRGTDTQYF	TGTGCCAGTAGTACCGACAGGGGAACAGATACGCAGTATTTT
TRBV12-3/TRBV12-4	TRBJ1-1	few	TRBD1	CASSRTGGHTEAFF	TGTGCCAGCAGTCGAACAGGGGGCCACACTGAAGCTTTCTTT
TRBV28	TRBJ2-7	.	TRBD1	CASSSQGQGPGEQYF	TGTGCCAGCAGCTCCCAAGGACAGGGTCCGGGTGAGCAGTACTTC
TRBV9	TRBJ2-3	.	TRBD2	CASSVGGAGGISDTQYF	TGTGCCAGCAGCGTAGGCGGAGCGGGGGGGATCTCAGATACGCAGTATTTT
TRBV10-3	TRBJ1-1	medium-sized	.	CAISEAFQVVTEAFF	TGTGCCATCAGTGAGGCTTTCCAGGTTGTGACTGAAGCTTTCTTT
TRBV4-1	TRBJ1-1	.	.	CASSHHPGWTEAFF	TGCGCCAGCAGCCATCATCCGGGTTGGACTGAAGCTTTCTTT
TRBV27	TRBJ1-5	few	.	CASSSGPGAAQHF	TGTGCCAGCAGTTCCGGGCCCGGGGCGGCCCAGCATTTT